A single sample gave rise to the 32 T cell receptor beta chains below, sequenced in a study of T cell clonality in common variable immunodeficiency. Produced via immunoSEQ multiplex PCR; TCRdb's table is partial and in-frame only. The sample includes fewer than 8,000 clones, none of them occurring once. Study results and caveats: In common variable immunodeficiency, TCR beta chains reportedly carried fewer deletions and N-nucleotide insertions.

For these TCRs, the target antigens are not known. Material: peripheral blood mononuclear cells. The receptors originated from a human donor with common variable immunodeficiency.

This clone showed up just a few times. Read coverage stops 3 residues before the CDR3 terminus; the germline J gene supplies the remainder. This chain joins TRBV5-1 and TRBJ2-7; D is undetermined. Germline-derived CDR1 and CDR2 are SGHRS and YFSETQ. This CDR3 comprises 13 residues. V lost 2 bases and J 3 bases, leaving 9 bases between the germline ends. The covered CDR3 bases are TGCGCCAGCAGCTTCGGCCTAGACTACGAG. Protein: CASSFGLDYE. The CDR3 as a whole reads CASSFGLDYEQYF. Together with reference TRBV5-1 and TRBJ2-7, the CDR3 gives the full variable domain: KAGVTQTPRYLIKTRGQQVTLSCSPISGHRSVSWYQQTPGQGLQFLFEYFSETQRNKGNFPGRFSGRQFSNSRSEMNVSTLELGDSALYLCASSFGLDYEQYFGPGTRLTVT.

This clone was observed a few times. Read coverage stops 3 residues before the CDR3 terminus; the germline J gene supplies the remainder. The chain recombines TRBV2 with TRBJ2-7; the D gene is possibly TRBD1 (6 bases). Trimming shortened V by 5 bases and J by 2 bases, and 13 bases separated the two germline ends. The CDR3 loop spans 14 amino acids. Germline V gene lookup returns CDR1 SNHLY and CDR2 FYNNEI. This CDR3 is CASSHRDTTYEQYF. The CDR3 DNA, read in part, is TGTGCCAGCAGTCACCGGGACACTACCTACGAG.

This clone was seen more than once but under ten times. The read ends 3 residues shy of where the CDR3 ends; the end is completed using the germline J gene. The V and J genes are TRBV6-1 and TRBJ2-3; TRBD1 aligns across 7 bases. The germline CDR1 and CDR2 sequences are MNHNS and SASEGT. The trim removed 0 bases at V and 0 bases at J, leaving 6 bases unmatched. This CDR3 has 17 amino acids. Here the CDR3 reads CASSEALGQFSTDTQYF. The DNA read from the CDR3 is TGTGCCAGCAGTGAAGCGTTGGGACAGTTTAGCACAGATACG.

This clone was detected a few times. The read is 3 residues too short to cover the CDR3 end, so that end is filled in from the germline J gene. The gene calls are TRBV7-9 and TRBJ2-7, with D hard to call. V was clipped by 5 bases and J by 4 bases, with 9 bases between them. From germline, CDR1 is SEHNR and CDR2 FQNEAQ (reference sequence). This CDR3 has 12 residues. The sequenced part of the CDR3 DNA is TGTGCCAGCAGCCAGAACAGTTACGAG. Translated: CASSQNSYE. The entire CDR3 is CASSQNSYEQYF.

This clone has a handful of counts. The read terminates 3 residues before the CDR3 end, so the remaining end is supplied by the germline J gene. This chain links TRBV19 with TRBJ2-1; 11 nucleotides agree with TRBD2. J was trimmed by 3 bases and V by 6 bases; bases with no gene match: 4. CDR1 LNHDA and CDR2 SQIVND come from the germline V gene (reference sequence). This CDR3 contains 15 residues. The sequenced CDR3 bases are TGTGCCAGTAGGCCTAGCGGGAGGTACTACAATGAG. Translation: CASRPSGRYYNE. The entire CDR3 reads CASRPSGRYYNEQFF.

This clone has only a few counts. Read data end 3 residues before the CDR3 end; the end is taken from the germline J gene. The rearrangement uses TRBV20-1 and TRBJ2-3, with TRBD2 matching 12 bases. V dropped 2 bases and J dropped 6; count of bases not matched to a gene: 9. CDR3 size: 16 residues. Germline CDR1 reads DFQATT; CDR2 reads SNEGSKA (reference sequence). The part of the CDR3 DNA that was read is TGCAGTGCTAGAAGACTAGCGGGAGTGGGAGCGGATACG. It codes for CSARRLAGVGADT. The full-length CDR3 reads as CSARRLAGVGADTQYF.

This clone was seen only a few times. The read gets to within 3 residues of the CDR3 end, and the germline J gene fills in the rest. The V call is TRBV30, the J call TRBJ2-1; 7 bases are shared with TRBD1. This CDR3 contains 14 residues. The germline V gene encodes CDR1 GTSNPN and CDR2 SVGIG (reference sequence). With V trimmed by 6 bases and J by 6 bases, 11 bases remained unmatched. The CDR3 region is CACNDRERINEQFF. The part of the CDR3 DNA that was read is TGTGCCTGCAACGACAGGGAACGAATCAATGAG.

This clone was detected many times. The read ends 3 residues early relative to the CDR3; the germline J gene fills the gap. This chain uses TRBV5-4 with TRBJ2-7, with a weak D call TRBD1 (5 bases). Trimming took 1 base from V and 0 from J, leaving 11 bases between them. CDR1 is SGHNT and CDR2 is YYREEE in the germline V gene (reference sequence). The CDR3 extends over 15 amino acids. CDR3 DNA (partial): TGTGCCAGCAGCTTGAATTACAGGCCCTCCTACGAG. Amino acid sequence: CASSLNYRPSYE. The CDR3 reads in full as CASSLNYRPSYEQYF.

In the case of this clone: The read falls 3 residues short of the CDR3 end, and the missing part is taken from the germline J gene. V gene TRBV6-2 or TRBV6-3 combines with J gene TRBJ2-1; TRBD2 aligns across 7 bases. The CDR3 runs 15 residues. V was pared by 5 bases and J by 2 bases, with 6 bases of the junction left unmatched. Germline V gives CDR1 MNHEY, CDR2 SVGEGT. This chain's CDR3 is CASSLTSDTYNEQFF. CDR3 bases read: TGTGCCAGCAGTCTCACTAGCGACACCTACAATGAG.

This clone was detected many times. The observed sequence ends 3 residues before the CDR3 terminus, with the missing tail filled in from the germline J gene. The chain has TRBV19 and TRBJ2-3; possibly TRBD2 for D (6 bases). Germline values: CDR1 LNHDA, CDR2 SQIVND (reference sequence). This CDR3 region has 14 residues. V was pared by 5 bases and J by 4 bases, with 13 bases between. CDR3 DNA, as far as it was read: TGTGCCAGTAGTCGGGAGCGGGCCTCAGATACG. It encodes CASSRERASDT. The complete CDR3 sequence is CASSRERASDTQYF.

Relative to its sample, this clone is medium-sized. The read is 3 residues too short to cover the CDR3 end, so that end is filled in from the germline J gene. This sequence joins TRBV5-1 and TRBJ2-5, with 8 positions matching TRBD1. Trimming cost V 0 bases and J 3 bases; bases outside gene matches: 1. The CDR3 is 14 amino acids. Germline assignment: CDR1 SGHRS and CDR2 YFSETQ. CDR3: CASSLAGGKETQYF. The DNA read from the CDR3 is TGCGCCAGCAGCTTGGCAGGGGGCAAAGAGACC.

This clone came up a few times. The CDR3 extends 3 residues past the end of the read, so its final part is completed from the germline J gene. The chain has TRBV7-2 and TRBJ1-5; 7 positions match TRBD1. Losses at the gene ends were 5 bases for V and 4 bases for J; bases not matched to a gene: 5. This CDR3 is 14 amino acids long. Germline V lookup: CDR1 SGHTA, CDR2 FQGNSA. The CDR3 here is CASSITGVNQPQHF. Partial CDR3 DNA: TGTGCCAGCAGCATTACAGGGGTGAATCAGCCC.

About this clone: The read terminates 3 residues ahead of where the CDR3 ends, so the germline J gene completes it. J is TRBJ2-5 and V is TRBV7-7, with TRBD1 identical over 8 bases. Germline assignment: CDR1 SSHAT and CDR2 FNYEAQ (reference sequence). The CDR3 runs 16 residues. The trim removed 5 bases at V and 0 bases at J, leaving 8 bases unmatched. CDR3 bases read: TGTGCCAGCAGCGTTACAGGGGGGATGTACCAAGAGACC. The encoded protein is CASSVTGGMYQET. The full CDR3 is CASSVTGGMYQETQYF.

This clone appeared many times. CDR3 protein: CSAPPAGGAYQETQYF. Partial CDR3 DNA: TGCAGTGCCCCCCCAGCGGGAGGTGCATACCAAGAGACC. The chain couples TRBV20-1 to TRBJ2-5; 9 bases align to TRBD2. The sequenced fragment ends 3 residues before the CDR3 boundary, so the rest is inferred from the germline J gene. Per germline, CDR1 DFQATT and CDR2 SNEGSKA (reference sequence). The ends lost 6 bases at V and 0 bases at J; junction bases unmatched: 11. The CDR3 runs 16 residues.

This clone came up a few times. The CDR3 loop reads CASSAPGSNEQFF. The sequenced part of the CDR3 DNA is TGTGCCAGCAGTGCCCCGGGGTCCAATGAG. This rearrangement joins TRBV6-1 to TRBJ2-1, with D perhaps TRBD2 (5 bases). The read ends 3 residues shy of where the CDR3 ends; the end is completed using the germline J gene. V gave up 4 bases and J gave up 6 bases, with 10 bases separating them. Per germline, CDR1 MNHNS and CDR2 SASEGT. The CDR3 sequence is 13 residues long.

The table lists this clone with a few counts. The CDR3 end lies 3 residues beyond the end of the read and is filled in from the germline J gene. The gene calls are TRBV11-2 and TRBJ2-3; no reliable D call. Trimming took off 4 bases at V and 6 bases at J, with 8 bases between the two ends. From germline, CDR1 is SGHAT and CDR2 FQNNGV. CDR3 length: 12 amino acids. The CDR3: CASSSTGDTQYF. The CDR3 DNA, read in part, is TGTGCCAGCAGCTCGACGGGTGATACG.

This clone came up many times. The CDR3 end lies 3 residues beyond the end of the read and is filled in from the germline J gene. V usage is TRBV5-1 and J usage is TRBJ2-3, with D possibly matching TRBD1 (5 bases). CDR3 size: 15 residues. The V gene's germline CDR1 is SGHRS and CDR2 YFSETQ. V was cut by 1 base and J by 2 bases, with 11 bases left in between. The CDR3: CASSLRGLLTDTQYF. CDR3 bases read: TGCGCCAGCAGCTTGAGGGGTTTACTCACAGATACG.

Ten or more counts support this clone. The CDR3 end falls 3 residues outside the read, so it is completed with the germline J gene. This sequence joins TRBV28 and TRBJ2-7; 7 nucleotides agree with TRBD1. Germline V gives CDR1 MDHEN, CDR2 SYDVKM. This CDR3 contains 16 residues. With V trimmed by 5 bases and J by 0 bases, 10 bases remained unmatched. CDR3: CASSTLTGSSSYEQYF. CDR3 DNA (partial): TGTGCCAGCAGTACCTTGACAGGGTCTAGCTCCTACGAG.

This clone was counted at least ten times. The read ends 3 residues shy of where the CDR3 ends; the end is completed using the germline J gene. The chain uses TRBV20-1 and TRBJ2-7; D may be TRBD2 (7 bases). Trimming removed 6 bases from V and 4 bases from J, with 28 bases in between. The V gene's germline CDR1 is DFQATT and CDR2 SNEGSKA (reference sequence). The CDR3 runs 17 residues. The DNA read from the CDR3 is TGCAGTGCCACTGGACAGATCGGACTAGTGCGGTCGTACGAG. This translates into CSATGQIGLVRSYE. The whole CDR3 sequence is CSATGQIGLVRSYEQYF.

Details on this clone: The read gets to within 3 residues of the CDR3 end, and the germline J gene fills in the rest. The genes are TRBV18 and TRBJ1-1, with 7 bases aligning to TRBD1. CDR1 KGHSH and CDR2 LQKENI come from the germline V gene. With V trimmed by 3 bases and J by 6 bases, 4 bases remained unmatched. CDR3 size: 13 residues. The CDR3 loop is CASSPGQTAEAFF. CDR3 bases read: TGTGCCAGCTCACCGGGACAGACCGCTGAA.

This clone was picked up a small number of times. The observed sequence ends 3 residues before the CDR3 terminus, with the missing tail filled in from the germline J gene. The chain links TRBV7-3 to TRBJ2-5; possible D gene TRBD1, 6 bases. The CDR3 runs 14 residues. The V end lost 5 bases, the J end lost 7 bases, and 17 bases lay between the germline ends. Germline V gene sequence: CDR1 SGHTA, CDR2 FQGTGA. CDR3 amino acids: CASSPRGGIGTQYF. CDR3 DNA, as far as it was read: TGTGCCAGCAGCCCGCGAGGGGGAATAGGGACC.

This clone occurred a few times. The read is 3 residues too short to cover the CDR3 end, so that end is filled in from the germline J gene. The rearrangement uses TRBV6-1 and TRBJ1-2; D might be TRBD1 (6 bases). Germline CDR1 and CDR2: MNHNS and SASEGT. The CDR3 is 14 amino acids. The CDR3 DNA, read in part, is TGTGCCAGCAGTGAGTCAGGGACAAGGGTCGAC. This encodes CASSESGTRVD. The entire CDR3 protein reads CASSESGTRVDYTF.

Comments on this clone: The read comes to an end 3 residues before the CDR3 does, leaving the germline J gene to fill in the end. V gene TRBV18 combines with J gene TRBJ1-2; 12 nucleotides align to TRBD1. The CDR3 runs 19 residues. Germline V lookup: CDR1 KGHSH, CDR2 LQKENI. The trim removed 6 bases at V and 4 bases at J, leaving 18 bases unmatched. The CDR3 reads CASSTIPPGQGATFYGYTF. Partial CDR3 DNA: TGTGCCAGCTCCACTATACCCCCGGGACAGGGGGCGACTTTCTATGGC.

For this clone: The read is 3 residues too short to cover the CDR3 end, so that end is filled in from the germline J gene. V is TRBV7-6 and J is TRBJ2-1; TRBD1 is a possible D gene (6 bases). Between the trimmed V and J ends, which lost 0 bases and 7 bases, there was a span of 13 bases. This CDR3 is 15 amino acids long. Germline CDR1 reads SGHVS; CDR2 reads FNYEAQ. The DNA read from the CDR3 is TGTGCCAGCAGCTTAGCGGGGGCGGAAGGAAATGAG. Its translation: CASSLAGAEGNE. The full-length CDR3 reads as CASSLAGAEGNEQFF.

There are many counts of this clone. The sequence runs out 3 residues before the end of the CDR3; the remainder is reconstructed from the germline J gene. V and J are TRBV6-2 or TRBV6-3 and TRBJ1-2; 7 bases align to TRBD1. Germline-derived CDR1 and CDR2 are MNHEY and SVGEGT. This CDR3 has 13 residues. The V gene end was trimmed by 5 bases and the J gene end by 5 bases; junction bases not matched to a gene: 5. CDR3 region: CASSPSRGYGYTF. CDR3 DNA, as far as it was read: TGTGCCAGCAGTCCCAGCAGGGGGTATGGC.

This clone was recorded a few times. The sequence runs out 3 residues before the end of the CDR3; the remainder is reconstructed from the germline J gene. This chain joins TRBV19 and TRBJ2-3; D gene uncertain. CDR3 length equals 16 residues. Germline V gene data show CDR1 as LNHDA and CDR2 as SQIVND (reference sequence). Trimming took off 5 bases at V and 0 bases at J, with 15 bases between the two ends. The DNA read from the CDR3 is TGTGCCAGTAGTCAGCTGGCGGAGCCTAGCACAGATACG. Protein sequence: CASSQLAEPSTDT. The whole CDR3 sequence is CASSQLAEPSTDTQYF.

By sample share, this clone is medium-sized. CDR3 DNA, as far as it was read: TGTGCCTGGAGATTAGAAGCGGGAGCGGGATACGAG. It encodes CAWRLEAGAGYE. The whole CDR3 sequence reads CAWRLEAGAGYEQYF. The chain carries TRBV30 and TRBJ2-7, with TRBD2 matching over 8 bases. The read ends 3 residues before the CDR3 terminus; that terminus is restored from the germline J gene. The CDR3 is 15 residues long. Germline CDR1 is GTSNPN and CDR2 is SVGIG (reference sequence). V gave up 3 bases and J gave up 4 bases; unmatched junction bases: 11.

This clone was observed a few times. The CDR3 extends 3 residues past the end of the read, so its final part is completed from the germline J gene. The chain employs TRBV20-1 and TRBJ2-7; D is perhaps TRBD1 (5 bases). Trimming removed 1 base from V and 3 bases from J, with 10 bases in between. This CDR3 region has 13 residues. CDR1 is DFQATT and CDR2 is SNEGSKA in the germline V gene (reference sequence). CDR3 DNA, as far as it was read: TGCAGTGCTAGAGTTCGTCAGGGCTACGAG. This codes for CSARVRQGYE. In full, the CDR3 is CSARVRQGYEQYF.

As regards this clone: The CDR3 end falls 3 residues outside the read, so it is completed with the germline J gene. This chain joins TRBV19 and TRBJ1-2, with D possibly TRBD1 on 6 matching bases. The CDR3 length is 14 residues. Trimming stripped 7 bases from V and 0 bases from J, with 12 bases between. In germline, CDR1 is LNHDA, CDR2 SQIVND (reference sequence). The chain's CDR3 is CASKPGHPNYGYTF. The sequenced CDR3 bases are TGTGCCAGTAAACCGGGACATCCTAACTATGGC.

With respect to this clone: The CDR3 is cut off 3 residues early in the read; its end comes from the germline J gene. V gene TRBV6-1 combines with J gene TRBJ2-7; D perhaps matches TRBD1 (6 bases). The CDR3 runs 14 residues. The V gene lost 3 bases and the J gene lost 0 bases, with 9 bases spanning the gap. Germline CDR1 and CDR2: MNHNS and SASEGT. The CDR3 protein is CASSEQQGSYEQYF. The sequenced part of the CDR3 DNA is TGTGCCAGCAGTGAGCAACAGGGCTCCTACGAG.

This clone showed up just a few times. The read ends 3 residues early relative to the CDR3; the germline J gene fills the gap. This chain links TRBV19 with TRBJ2-1; 8 bases are a match to TRBD2. The CDR3 is made up of 17 amino acids. Germline V gives CDR1 LNHDA, CDR2 SQIVND (reference sequence). V trimming: 6 bases; J trimming: 5 bases; junction bases outside the gene matches: 15. The CDR3 here is CASSTPAVTSVHNEQFF. CDR3 bases read: TGTGCCAGTAGCACCCCGGCGGTGACTAGCGTGCACAATGAG.

Details on this clone: The CDR3 goes on 3 residues after the read ends, and that part is filled in from the germline J gene. The J gene is TRBJ2-1, the V gene TRBV11-2, with D uncertain. This CDR3 has 13 residues. Germline CDR1 reads SGHAT; CDR2 reads FQNNGV. The V gene lost 3 bases and the J gene lost 6 bases, with 9 bases spanning the gap. CDR3 bases read: TGTGCCAGCAGCTTTGAACAGATCAATGAG. Translating it yields CASSFEQINE. The complete CDR3 protein is CASSFEQINEQFF.